Shown below are 10 T cell receptor beta chains from a single sample sequenced in a study of T cell responses to AZD1222 COVID-19 vaccine. Assay: immunoSEQ multiplex PCR; the TCRdb copy retains only in-frame clones and omits some. The sample includes 250,000 to 300,000 clones, almost 95% of them seen just once. The sample consisted of peripheral blood, taken 28 days after the second AZD1222 dose. Every receptor here comes from an adult who received the AZD1222 COVID-19 vaccine.

The rearrangement links TRBV28 to TRBJ2-7; 9 nucleotides match TRBD2. Germline V gene sequence: CDR1 MDHEN, CDR2 SYDVKM. V was clipped by 7 bases and J by 0 bases; unmatched bases: 7. The CDR3 is made up of 15 amino acids. This chain's CDR3 is CASISSGVGSYEQYF. The CDR3 bases are TGTGCCAGCATCTCTAGCGGGGTTGGCTCCTACGAGCAGTACTTC.

The gene calls are TRBV6-5 and TRBJ1-3, with no clear D. Germline CDR1 reads MNHEY; CDR2 reads SVGAGI. This CDR3 comprises 13 residues. The V gene lost 7 bases and the J gene lost 0 bases, with 7 bases spanning the gap. CDR3 coding DNA: TGTGCCAGCATAGAGAACTCTGGAAACACCATATATTTT. Protein: CASIENSGNTIYF.

The chain joins TRBV10-3 to TRBJ1-6; D remains ambiguous. The germline V gene encodes CDR1 ENHRY and CDR2 SYGVKD. The germline V and J ends were trimmed by 8 bases and 7 bases, with 12 bases remaining between them. The CDR3 length is 13 residues. Here the CDR3 reads CAIQPGRNSPLHF. In DNA form, the CDR3 reads TGTGCCATCCAGCCGGGGAGAAATTCACCCCTCCACTTT.

The chain recombines TRBV6-5 with TRBJ1-6; 10 positions match TRBD1. Germline-derived CDR1 and CDR2 are MNHEY and SVGAGI. The CDR3 consists of 15 residues. After removal of 7 bases from V and 10 bases from J, the junction contained 10 bases not matched to a gene. CDR3 region: CASISDRGLNSPLHF. The CDR3, as DNA: TGTGCCAGCATCAGTGACAGGGGGCTTAACTCACCCCTCCACTTT.

This chain connects TRBV27 to TRBJ2-7; TRBD2 aligns across 13 bases. V shed 3 bases and J 4 bases; nucleotides not matched to a gene: 3. The germline gives CDR1 MNHEY, CDR2 SMNVEV (reference sequence). The CDR3 is 15 amino acids. The CDR3 nucleotides read TGTGCCAGCAGTTTCGGGACTAGCGGGGAATACGAGCAGTACTTC. Its translation: CASSFGTSGEYEQYF.

This chain connects TRBV4-1 to TRBJ1-3, with TRBD1 as a possible D gene (5 bases). The CDR3 totals 16 residues. Germline V lookup: CDR1 MGHRA, CDR2 YSYEKL. Trimming shortened V by 0 bases and J by 4 bases, and 13 bases separated the two germline ends. CDR3 DNA: TGCGCCAGCAGCCAAGATAGGGGATTCGGCGGAAACACCATATATTTT. The encoded protein is CASSQDRGFGGNTIYF.

This chain uses TRBV3-1 (or the pseudogene TRBV3-2) with TRBJ1-2; D possibly corresponds to TRBD1 (6 bases). The CDR3 has 13 residues. Looked up from germline, CDR1 is LGHDT and CDR2 is YNNKEL (reference sequence). The V end lost 6 bases, the J end lost 7 bases, and 15 bases lay between the germline ends. CDR3 nucleotides: TGTGCCAGCAGGATCCAGGGGAGGGGTGGCTACACCTTC. It specifies CASRIQGRGGYTF.

This chain uses TRBV19 with TRBJ1-2; D remains unclear. Germline CDR1 and CDR2: LNHDA and SQIVND (reference sequence). V was cut by 6 bases and J by 0 bases, with 14 bases left in between. The CDR3 has 15 amino acids. The CDR3 loop reads CASRAGTNANYGYTF. CDR3 coding DNA: TGTGCCAGTAGAGCCGGAACGAATGCTAACTATGGCTACACCTTC. The complete variable domain, with remaining parts taken from reference TRBV19 and TRBJ1-2, reads DGGITQSPKYLFRKEGQNVTLSCEQNLNHDAMYWYRQDPGQGLRLIYYSQIVNDFQKGDIAEGYSVSREKKESFPLTVTSAQKNPTAFYLCASRAGTNANYGYTFGSGTRLTVV.

This chain links TRBV19 with TRBJ1-1; D call uncertain. The CDR3 has 13 residues. V was shortened by 7 bases and J by 0 bases, with 9 bases between the two germline ends. Germline values: CDR1 LNHDA, CDR2 SQIVND (reference sequence). CDR3 sequence (DNA): TGTGCCAGTATGGGGTTTTTGAACACTGAAGCTTTCTTT. Residues: CASMGFLNTEAFF.

V usage is TRBV19 and J usage is TRBJ1-1; possible D gene TRBD1, 5 bases. The germline gives CDR1 LNHDA, CDR2 SQIVND (reference sequence). The CDR3 is 13 amino acids. Trimming removed 5 bases at V and 0 bases at J, with 7 bases between. The DNA for the CDR3 is TGTGCCAGTAGTGGGACGGTGAACACTGAAGCTTTCTTT. Encoded protein: CASSGTVNTEAFF.